The 32 T cell receptor beta chains presented below share a single source sample, sequenced in a study of beta chain features in type 1 diabetes. Study results and caveats: Shortening of TCRB CDR3s, moderate but significant, appeared in all four CD4+ subsets of Type 1 diabetes patients.

Every isolated RNA sample was fully reverse transcribed, so sequencing captured expressed TCRB transcripts. Produced via immunoSEQ multiplex PCR; TCRdb's table is partial and in-frame only. Of 150,000 to 200,000 clones in the sample, roughly 9% are singletons; the top ten hold roughly 0.7%. These receptors have no identified antigens. Sample: central memory CD4+ T cells from blood. The receptors were gathered from a woman under 40 with type 1 diabetes.

CDR3 protein: CASLGGPNTGELFF. The CDR3 DNA sequence: TGTGCCAGCTTGGGGGGTCCGAACACCGGGGAGCTGTTTTTT. This chain joins TRBV6-6 and TRBJ2-2; weak D call: TRBD2 (6 bases). Trimming took off 8 bases at V and 0 bases at J, with 10 bases between the two ends. CDR1 and CDR2 (germline): MNHNY, SVGAGI (reference sequence). The CDR3 is made up of 14 amino acids.

This clone was seen a few times. The chain combines TRBV11-2 with TRBJ2-5; D is unresolved. Per germline, CDR1 SGHAT and CDR2 FQNNGV. Deletions cut 5 bases from V and 2 bases from J, with 15 bases between. This CDR3 contains 15 residues. The CDR3 here is CASSPPIRRQETQYF. CDR3 nucleotide sequence: TGTGCCAGCAGCCCTCCAATCAGAAGACAAGAGACCCAGTACTTC.

This chain connects TRBV28 to TRBJ1-2; D gene ambiguous. CDR3 length: 12 amino acids. V was pared by 5 bases and J by 8 bases, with 12 bases between. The germline CDR1 and CDR2 sequences are MDHEN and SYDVKM. The CDR3 region has the DNA TGTGCCAGCAGTACAACGCGGTTGGGCTACACCTTC. Protein: CASSTTRLGYTF.

In this sample, this clone turned up many times. The chain carries TRBV4-1 and TRBJ2-3; no clear D gene. The V gene's germline CDR1 is MGHRA and CDR2 YSYEKL. V was clipped by 1 base and J by 3 bases, with 14 bases between them. The CDR3 is 16 residues long. The CDR3, as DNA: TGCGCCAGCAGCCAAGCGCGGAGTAGGTGGACAGATACGCAGTATTTT. Its protein is CASSQARSRWTDTQYF.

V usage is TRBV13 and J usage is TRBJ2-1, with 9 bases aligning to TRBD1. This CDR3 region has 14 residues. Germline loops: CDR1 PRHDT, CDR2 FYEKMQ (reference sequence). J lost 6 bases, V lost 5 bases, and 5 bases had no gene match. CDR3 loop: CASSPWDRVNEQFF. The CDR3 DNA reads TGTGCCAGCAGCCCATGGGACAGGGTCAATGAGCAGTTCTTC.

This clone was picked up a small number of times. The V call is TRBV5-1, the J call TRBJ2-1; the D is unclear. The CDR3 extends over 15 amino acids. The V gene lost 2 bases and the J gene lost 0 bases, with 9 bases spanning the gap. Germline CDR1 and CDR2: SGHRS and YFSETQ. CDR3 sequence reads: CASSLPSSSYNEQFF. Here the CDR3 DNA reads TGCGCCAGCAGCTTACCGTCGAGCTCCTACAATGAGCAGTTCTTC. The complete variable domain, with remaining parts taken from reference TRBV5-1 and TRBJ2-1, reads KAGVTQTPRYLIKTRGQQVTLSCSPISGHRSVSWYQQTPGQGLQFLFEYFSETQRNKGNFPGRFSGRQFSNSRSEMNVSTLELGDSALYLCASSLPSSSYNEQFFGPGTRLTVL.

The chain links TRBV11-2 to TRBJ2-5, with D possibly matching TRBD2 (6 bases). The germline V gene has CDR1 SGHAT and CDR2 FQNNGV. The length of the CDR3 is 15 residues. V was shortened by 0 bases and J by 5 bases, with 13 bases between the two germline ends. This CDR3 is CASSLDAGWIETQYF. CDR3 DNA sequence: TGTGCCAGCAGCTTAGACGCGGGGTGGATCGAGACCCAGTACTTC.

This clone was counted between two and nine times. The rearrangement uses TRBV14 and TRBJ2-5; D remains ambiguous. The CDR3 has 15 amino acids. The V gene's germline CDR1 is SGHDN and CDR2 FVKESK. The V end lost 4 bases, the J end lost 4 bases, and 16 bases lay between the germline ends. CDR3 residues: CASSLESLTGETQYF. CDR3 nucleotides: TGTGCCAGCAGCCTGGAGAGCCTAACGGGAGAGACCCAGTACTTC.

The chain recombines TRBV30 with TRBJ1-2, with D unclear. The CDR3 spans 15 residues. Germline V lookup: CDR1 GTSNPN, CDR2 SVGIG (reference sequence). Trimming shortened V by 2 bases and J by 6 bases, and 19 bases separated the two germline ends. Here the CDR3 DNA reads TGTGCCTGGAGTTTCTTGAGCGCGGAGTCAGATGGCTACACCTTC. Translated: CAWSFLSAESDGYTF. The full variable domain, rest sourced from reference TRBV30 and TRBJ1-2, is SQTIHQWPATLVQPVGSPLSLECTVEGTSNPNLYWYRQAAGRGLQLLFYSVGIGQISSEVPQNLSASRPQDRQFILSSKKLLLSDSGFYLCAWSFLSAESDGYTFGSGTRLTVV.

The chain is built from TRBV19 and TRBJ2-6, with D perhaps TRBD1 (6 bases). The CDR3 runs to 16 residues. Germline V gene data show CDR1 as LNHDA and CDR2 as SQIVND (reference sequence). Deletions cut 9 bases from V and 0 bases from J, with 15 bases between. CDR3 nucleotides: TGTGCCAGATCTGGACAGTTCAACTCTGGGGCCAACGTCCTGACTTTC. Translating gives CARSGQFNSGANVLTF.

The chain has TRBV29-1 and TRBJ2-1; D remains unclear. CDR1 and CDR2 (germline): SQVTM, ANQGSEA. This CDR3 region has 11 residues. V was shortened by 5 bases and J by 2 bases, with 4 bases between the two germline ends. In DNA, the CDR3 is TGCAGCGTTCCCACCTACAATGAGCAGTTCTTC. Protein product: CSVPTYNEQFF.

This chain joins TRBV27 and TRBJ1-4, with a possible D match to TRBD1 (5 bases). The CDR3 extends over 14 amino acids. Germline V lookup: CDR1 MNHEY, CDR2 SMNVEV (reference sequence). Deletions cut 2 bases from V and 8 bases from J, with 12 bases between. The CDR3, as DNA: TGTGCCAGCAGTTTACAGGGCCCAACGGAAAAACTGTTTTTT. Amino acid sequence: CASSLQGPTEKLFF. Full variable domain (missing parts from reference TRBV27 and TRBJ1-4): EAQVTQNPRYLITVTGKKLTVTCSQNMNHEYMSWYRQDPGLGLRQIYYSMNVEVTDKGDVPEGYKVSRKEKRNFPLILESPSPNQTSLYFCASSLQGPTEKLFFGSGTQLSVL.

The rearrangement uses TRBV7-9 and TRBJ1-1; weak D call: TRBD1 (5 bases). The CDR3 is 11 amino acids. Germline CDR1 is SEHNR and CDR2 is FQNEAQ (reference sequence). The V end lost 5 bases, the J end lost 10 bases, and 11 bases lay between the germline ends. CDR3: CASSRSGGAFF. CDR3 sequence (DNA): TGTGCCAGCAGCCGCTCGGGGGGAGCTTTCTTT.

This clone appeared a few times. The rearrangement joins TRBV7-3 to TRBJ2-1; tentatively, D is TRBD2 (5 bases). The CDR3 totals 14 residues. The V gene lost 5 bases and the J gene lost 6 bases, with 14 bases spanning the gap. Germline V gene data show CDR1 as SGHTA and CDR2 as FQGTGA. As DNA, the CDR3 is TGTGCCAGCAGCGCCCAACTAGTCTCCAATGAGCAGTTCTTC. Protein: CASSAQLVSNEQFF.

This clone was counted a few times. The chain carries TRBV28 and TRBJ2-1, with 8 bases lining up with TRBD2. V was pared by 1 base and J by 12 bases, with 11 bases of the junction left unmatched. CDR1 and CDR2 from the germline V gene are MDHEN and SYDVKM. This CDR3 contains 15 residues. The CDR3 sequence: CASSLFLREVSWQFF. CDR3 bases: TGTGCCAGCAGTTTATTTTTGCGGGAGGTGTCGTGGCAGTTCTTC.

This chain connects TRBV6-6 to TRBJ1-1; D possibly corresponds to TRBD1 (5 bases). Per germline, CDR1 MNHNY and CDR2 SVGAGI (reference sequence). The V and J ends lost 9 bases and 5 bases respectively, with 22 bases between them. The CDR3 totals 15 residues. CDR3 in amino acids: CASYLAAQGGTEAFF. The CDR3 DNA follows: TGTGCCAGTTATCTGGCGGCGCAGGGAGGGACTGAAGCTTTCTTT.

This clone was seen a handful of times. The CDR3 DNA reads TGTGCCTGGGCCGACGCAGGGTACAATGAGCAGTTCTTC. It encodes CAWADAGYNEQFF. V is TRBV30 and J is TRBJ2-1, with D perhaps TRBD1 (5 bases). From germline, CDR1 is GTSNPN and CDR2 SVGIG (reference sequence). The CDR3 is made up of 13 amino acids. Trimming removed 5 bases from V and 4 bases from J, with 12 bases in between.

The V and J genes are TRBV5-6 and TRBJ1-2, with 7 bases matching TRBD1. Germline V gene lookup returns CDR1 SGHDT and CDR2 YYEEEE. The CDR3 length is 15 residues. The V and J ends lost 0 bases and 2 bases, in that order; junction bases with no gene match: 4. The CDR3 reads CASSLGGQTNYGYTF. The CDR3 coding sequence is TGTGCCAGCAGCTTGGGGGGACAGACGAACTATGGCTACACCTTC.

This clone turned up a few times. The CDR3 here is CASSQPTGVRETQYF. DNA of the CDR3: TGCGCCAGCAGCCAACCTACGGGAGTTCGGGAGACCCAGTACTTC. This chain joins TRBV4-1 and TRBJ2-5; D may be TRBD2 (6 bases). CDR1 is MGHRA and CDR2 is YSYEKL in the germline V gene. This CDR3 has 15 amino acids. Deletions cut 2 bases from V and 5 bases from J, with 15 bases between.

This clone was seen only a few times. The CDR3 DNA follows: TGTGCCAGCAGCTGGGGGCAGGGAACCGGGGAGCTGTTTTTT. It codes for CASSWGQGTGELFF. This chain links TRBV7-9 with TRBJ2-2; D is possibly TRBD1 (6 bases). The V end was cut by 4 bases, the J end by 5 bases, with 11 bases between. Germline V gives CDR1 SEHNR, CDR2 FQNEAQ (reference sequence). The CDR3 consists of 14 residues.

This clone has more than one count but fewer than ten. The chain couples TRBV4-1 to TRBJ2-7; D is possibly TRBD2 (6 bases). Trimming took off 6 bases at V and 0 bases at J, with 18 bases between the two ends. The CDR3 sequence is 16 residues long. Germline V gene lookup returns CDR1 MGHRA and CDR2 YSYEKL. As DNA, the CDR3 is TGCGCCAGCAGGTACTTACCCGGGACTTACTCCTACGAGCAGTACTTC. Encoded protein: CASRYLPGTYSYEQYF.

The chain uses TRBV7-3 and TRBJ2-3; 14 positions match TRBD2. V gave up 5 bases and J gave up 4 bases; unmatched junction bases: 2. The length of the CDR3 is 15 residues. Germline CDR1 SGHTA, CDR2 FQGTGA. This CDR3 is CASSQGLAGADTQYF. The CDR3 region has the DNA TGTGCCAGCAGCCAGGGACTAGCGGGAGCAGATACGCAGTATTTT.

The chain joins TRBV25-1 to TRBJ1-4; D uncertain. The germline V and J ends were trimmed by 4 bases and 2 bases, with 8 bases remaining between them. Germline values: CDR1 MGHDK, CDR2 SYGVNS. The CDR3 is 14 residues long. The CDR3 is CASSVPGTNEKLFF. As DNA, the CDR3 is TGTGCCAGCAGTGTTCCCGGTACTAATGAAAAACTGTTTTTT.

The chain uses TRBV19 and TRBJ2-1; TRBD2 might be the D (5 bases). This CDR3 comprises 17 residues. V lost 3 bases and J 2 bases, leaving 17 bases between the germline ends. The V gene's germline CDR1 is LNHDA and CDR2 SQIVND (reference sequence). CDR3 nucleotides: TGTGCCAGTAGTATTTTGTCGGGAAGGAGTCCCTACAATGAGCAGTTCTTC. Translating it yields CASSILSGRSPYNEQFF.

In this sample, this clone turned up many times. As DNA, the CDR3 is TGTGCCAGCAGCCCCCGTGACATTCAGTACTTC. Amino acids: CASSPRDIQYF. The chain uses TRBV7-9 and TRBJ2-4; D is ambiguous. The CDR3 loop spans 11 amino acids. Trimming removed 5 bases from V and 8 bases from J, with 7 bases in between. Germline V CDR1 and CDR2: SEHNR, FQNEAQ (reference sequence).

The chain has TRBV10-3 and TRBJ2-1; tentative D call: TRBD1 (9 bases). The CDR3 covers 16 residues. CDR1 is ENHRY, CDR2 SYGVKD, per germline. Trimming took 4 bases from V and 6 from J, leaving 19 bases between them. CDR3 loop: CAISVGQGSGSNEQFF. In DNA, the CDR3 is TGTGCCATCAGTGTGGGACAGGGAAGCGGGAGCAATGAGCAGTTCTTC.

The chain has TRBV27 and TRBJ2-3, with a weak D call TRBD1 (5 bases). In germline, CDR1 is MNHEY, CDR2 SMNVEV (reference sequence). The CDR3 extends over 14 amino acids. The germline V and J ends were trimmed by 2 bases and 3 bases, with 9 bases remaining between them. The CDR3 region has the DNA TGTGCCAGCAGTTTAAGGCAGGGAACAGATACGCAGTATTTT. This gives the protein CASSLRQGTDTQYF.

The J gene is TRBJ1-6, the V gene TRBV9; TRBD1 is a possible D gene (5 bases). Trimming pared 4 bases from V and 5 bases from J, leaving 13 bases between. Germline V gene data show CDR1 as SGDLS and CDR2 as YYNGEE. The CDR3 runs 15 residues. CDR3 nucleotides: TGTGCCAGCAGCCCCAGCGGGACGGATAATTCACCCCTCCACTTT. It encodes CASSPSGTDNSPLHF.

This clone was recorded a few times. The chain carries TRBV15 and TRBJ1-4; D unclear. Trimming took off 1 base at V and 0 bases at J, with 9 bases between the two ends. Germline lookup yields CDR1 LNHNV and CDR2 YYDKDF (reference sequence). The CDR3 runs to 16 residues. This CDR3 is CATSRVPGATNEKLFF. CDR3 in DNA: TGTGCCACCAGCAGAGTACCGGGTGCAACTAATGAAAAACTGTTTTTT.

This clone was counted between two and nine times. The chain has TRBV7-3 and TRBJ2-6; D is undetermined. This CDR3 has 15 residues. CDR1 and CDR2 (germline): SGHTA, FQGTGA. Trimming took 5 bases from V and 2 from J, leaving 10 bases between them. The CDR3 region has the DNA TGTGCCAGCAGCAGGAGCCTAGCTGGGGCCAACGTCCTGACTTTC. Translating it yields CASSRSLAGANVLTF.

This chain connects TRBV20-1 to TRBJ2-7, with D hard to call. This CDR3 spans 11 amino acids. Germline values: CDR1 DFQATT, CDR2 SNEGSKA (reference sequence). The V and J ends lost 7 bases and 0 bases respectively, with 7 bases between them. CDR3 region: CSGGSSYEQYF. CDR3 DNA sequence: TGCAGTGGTGGCAGCTCCTACGAGCAGTACTTC.

This clone appeared a few times. This chain joins TRBV15 and TRBJ1-1; D possibly corresponds to TRBD1 (5 bases). V dropped 0 bases and J dropped 2 bases, with 13 bases sitting between them. The CDR3 runs to 16 residues. Germline lookup yields CDR1 LNHNV and CDR2 YYDKDF (reference sequence). CDR3 nucleotide sequence: TGTGCCACCAGCAGAGATGAGGCAGGGACTAACACTGAAGCTTTCTTT. It yields the protein CATSRDEAGTNTEAFF.